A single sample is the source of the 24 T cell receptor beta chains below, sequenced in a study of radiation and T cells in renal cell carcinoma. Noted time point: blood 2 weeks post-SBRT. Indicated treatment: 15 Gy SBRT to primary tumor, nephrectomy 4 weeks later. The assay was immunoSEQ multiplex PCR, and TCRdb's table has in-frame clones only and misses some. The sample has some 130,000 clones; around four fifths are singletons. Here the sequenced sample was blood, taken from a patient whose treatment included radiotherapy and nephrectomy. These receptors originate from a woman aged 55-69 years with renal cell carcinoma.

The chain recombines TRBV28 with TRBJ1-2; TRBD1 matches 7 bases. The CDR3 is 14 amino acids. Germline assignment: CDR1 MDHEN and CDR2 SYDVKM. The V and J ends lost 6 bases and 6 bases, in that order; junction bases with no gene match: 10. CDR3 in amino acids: CASSRDSLWDGYTF. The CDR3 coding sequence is TGTGCCAGCAGCCGGGACAGCCTCTGGGATGGCTACACCTTC.

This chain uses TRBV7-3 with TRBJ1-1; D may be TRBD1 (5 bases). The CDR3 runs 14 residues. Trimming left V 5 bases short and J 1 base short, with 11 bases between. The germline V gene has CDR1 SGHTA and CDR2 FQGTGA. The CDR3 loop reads CASSLGHSNTEAFF. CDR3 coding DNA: TGTGCCAGCAGCCTAGGACATTCGAACACTGAAGCTTTCTTT.

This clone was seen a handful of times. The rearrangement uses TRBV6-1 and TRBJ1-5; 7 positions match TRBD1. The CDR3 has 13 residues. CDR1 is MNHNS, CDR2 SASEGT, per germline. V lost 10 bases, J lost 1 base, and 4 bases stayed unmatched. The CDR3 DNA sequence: TGTGCCACCTCGACAGGGAGCAATCAGCCCCAGCATTTT. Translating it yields CATSTGSNQPQHF.

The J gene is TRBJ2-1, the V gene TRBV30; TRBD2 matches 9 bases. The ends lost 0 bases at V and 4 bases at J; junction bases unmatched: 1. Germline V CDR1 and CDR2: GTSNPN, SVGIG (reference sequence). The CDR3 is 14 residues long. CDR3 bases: TGTGCCTGGAGTGTAGCGGGAGGATACAATGAGCAGTTCTTC. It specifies CAWSVAGGYNEQFF.

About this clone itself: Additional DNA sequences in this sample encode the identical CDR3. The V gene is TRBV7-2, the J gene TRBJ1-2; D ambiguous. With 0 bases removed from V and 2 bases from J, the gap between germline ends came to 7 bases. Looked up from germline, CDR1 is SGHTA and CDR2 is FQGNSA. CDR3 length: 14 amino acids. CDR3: CASSLASVNYGYTF. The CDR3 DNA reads TGTGCCAGCAGCTTAGCATCTGTCAACTATGGCTACACCTTC. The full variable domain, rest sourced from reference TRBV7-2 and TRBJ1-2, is GAGVSQSPSNKVTEKGKDVELRCDPISGHTALYWYRQSLGQGLEFLIYFQGNSAPDKSGLPSDRFSAERTGGSVSTLTIQRTQQEDSAVYLCASSLASVNYGYTFGSGTRLTVV.

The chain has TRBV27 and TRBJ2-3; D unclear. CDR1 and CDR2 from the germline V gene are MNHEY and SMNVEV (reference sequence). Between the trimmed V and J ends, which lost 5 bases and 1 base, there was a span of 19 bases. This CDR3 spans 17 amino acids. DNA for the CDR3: TGTGCCAGCAGTCTCCTAGGGCCCCTGGCTGGCACAGATACGCAGTATTTT. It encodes CASSLLGPLAGTDTQYF.

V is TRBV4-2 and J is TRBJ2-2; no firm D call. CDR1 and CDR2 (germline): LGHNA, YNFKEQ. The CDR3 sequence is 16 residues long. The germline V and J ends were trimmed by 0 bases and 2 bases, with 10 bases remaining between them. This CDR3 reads CASSQDRASNTGELFF. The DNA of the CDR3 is TGTGCCAGCAGCCAAGATAGGGCTTCCAACACCGGGGAGCTGTTTTTT.

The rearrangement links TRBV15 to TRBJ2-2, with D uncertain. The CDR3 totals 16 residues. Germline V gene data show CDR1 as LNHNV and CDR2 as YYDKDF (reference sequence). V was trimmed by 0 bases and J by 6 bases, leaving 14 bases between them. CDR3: CATSRDLFVAAGELFF. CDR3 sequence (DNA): TGTGCCACCAGCAGAGATCTGTTTGTGGCGGCCGGGGAGCTGTTTTTT.

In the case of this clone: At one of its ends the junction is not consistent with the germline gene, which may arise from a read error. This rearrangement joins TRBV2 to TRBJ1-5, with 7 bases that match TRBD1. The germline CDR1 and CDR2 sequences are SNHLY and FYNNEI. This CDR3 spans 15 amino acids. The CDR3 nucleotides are TGTGCCAGCAGCGAAGGGGGACAGCCTAATCAGCCCCAGCATTTT. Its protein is CASSEGGQPNQPQHF.

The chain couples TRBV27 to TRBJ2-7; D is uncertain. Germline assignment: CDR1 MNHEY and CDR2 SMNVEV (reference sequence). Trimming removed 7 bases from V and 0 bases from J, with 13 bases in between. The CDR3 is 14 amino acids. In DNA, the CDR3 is TGTGCCAGCACCCCGACCCAATACTCCTACGAGCAGTACTTC. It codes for CASTPTQYSYEQYF.

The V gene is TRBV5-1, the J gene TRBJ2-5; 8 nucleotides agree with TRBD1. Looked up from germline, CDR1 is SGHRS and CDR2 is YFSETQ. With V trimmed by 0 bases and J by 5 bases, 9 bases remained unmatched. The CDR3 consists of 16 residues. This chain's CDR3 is CASSLEARGQGETQYF. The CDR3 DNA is TGCGCCAGCAGCTTGGAGGCCAGGGGGCAGGGGGAGACCCAGTACTTC.

The CDR3 nucleotides are TGTGCCAGCAGTAACAGGAGACCGAACACCGGGGAGCTGTTTTTT. Its protein is CASSNRRPNTGELFF. The V gene is TRBV6-5, the J gene TRBJ2-2, with D possibly being TRBD1 (5 bases). V was pared by 5 bases and J by 0 bases, with 10 bases between. The CDR3 runs to 15 residues. Germline V gene sequence: CDR1 MNHEY, CDR2 SVGAGI.

The DNA for the CDR3 is TGCGCCAGCACCTTATATGACACCGGGGAGCTGTTTTTT. This translates into CASTLYDTGELFF. J is TRBJ2-2 and V is TRBV5-1; D gene unclear. Germline CDR1 and CDR2: SGHRS and YFSETQ. CDR3 length: 13 residues. Trimming left V 6 bases short and J 3 bases short, with 9 bases between.

CDR3 bases: TGTGCCAGCAGTCCTGCGGGTACGACTAATGAAAAACTGTTTTTT. It specifies CASSPAGTTNEKLFF. The V call is TRBV25-1, the J call TRBJ1-4; D unclear. Trimming removed 5 bases at V and 2 bases at J, with 12 bases between. The germline gives CDR1 MGHDK, CDR2 SYGVNS. The CDR3 extends over 15 amino acids.

The CDR3 nucleotides read TGTGCCAGTATAGGGACGGACTCCCCGAACACTGAAGCTTTCTTT. It encodes CASIGTDSPNTEAFF. V is TRBV19 and J is TRBJ1-1; D is perhaps TRBD1 (5 bases). This CDR3 spans 15 amino acids. From germline, CDR1 is LNHDA and CDR2 SQIVND (reference sequence). V dropped 7 bases and J dropped 1 base, with 16 bases sitting between them.

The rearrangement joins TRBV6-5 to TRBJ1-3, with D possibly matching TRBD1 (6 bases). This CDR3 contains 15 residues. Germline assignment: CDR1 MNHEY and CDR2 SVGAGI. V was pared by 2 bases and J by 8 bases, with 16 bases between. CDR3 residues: CASSYAGGAPDTIYF. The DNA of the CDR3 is TGTGCCAGCAGTTACGCGGGGGGGGCCCCAGACACCATATATTTT.

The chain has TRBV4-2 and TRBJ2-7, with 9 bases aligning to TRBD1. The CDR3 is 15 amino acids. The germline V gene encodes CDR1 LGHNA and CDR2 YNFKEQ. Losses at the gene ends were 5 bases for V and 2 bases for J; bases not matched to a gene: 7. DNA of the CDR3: TGTGCCAGCAGCGAAGGGACAGGGCTAGCCTACGAGCAGTACTTC. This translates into CASSEGTGLAYEQYF.

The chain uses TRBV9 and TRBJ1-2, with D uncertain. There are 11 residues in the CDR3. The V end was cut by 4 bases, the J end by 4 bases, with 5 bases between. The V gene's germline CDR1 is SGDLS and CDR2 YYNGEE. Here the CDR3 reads CASSLVYGYTF. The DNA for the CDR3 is TGTGCCAGCAGCCTCGTCTATGGCTACACCTTC.

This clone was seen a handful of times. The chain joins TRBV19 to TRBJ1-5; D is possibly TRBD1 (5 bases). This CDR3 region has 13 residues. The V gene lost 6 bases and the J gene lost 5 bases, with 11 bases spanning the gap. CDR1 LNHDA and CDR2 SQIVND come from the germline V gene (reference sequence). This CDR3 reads CASRVQGHQPQHF. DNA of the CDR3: TGTGCCAGTAGAGTTCAGGGTCATCAGCCCCAGCATTTT.

The CDR3 sequence: CAWDRASAGEQYF. Here the CDR3 DNA reads TGTGCCTGGGACCGGGCTAGCGCTGGTGAGCAGTACTTC. The chain combines TRBV30 with TRBJ2-7, with D possibly TRBD2 on 6 matching bases. The CDR3 has 13 amino acids. Trimming stripped 5 bases from V and 7 bases from J, with 18 bases between. Germline loops: CDR1 GTSNPN, CDR2 SVGIG (reference sequence).

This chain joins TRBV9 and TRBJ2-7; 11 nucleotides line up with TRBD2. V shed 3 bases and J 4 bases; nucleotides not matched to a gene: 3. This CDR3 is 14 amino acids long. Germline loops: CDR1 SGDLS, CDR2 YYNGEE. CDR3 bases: TGTGCCAGCAGCGAGGGACTAGCGGAATACGAGCAGTACTTC. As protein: CASSEGLAEYEQYF.

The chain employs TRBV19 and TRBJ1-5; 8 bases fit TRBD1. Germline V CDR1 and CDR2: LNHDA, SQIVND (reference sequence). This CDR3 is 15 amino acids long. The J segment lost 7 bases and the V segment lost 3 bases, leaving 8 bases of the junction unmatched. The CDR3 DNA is TGTGCCAGTAGTATGGGACAGGCAAGGGGGCAGCCCCAGCATTTT. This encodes CASSMGQARGQPQHF.

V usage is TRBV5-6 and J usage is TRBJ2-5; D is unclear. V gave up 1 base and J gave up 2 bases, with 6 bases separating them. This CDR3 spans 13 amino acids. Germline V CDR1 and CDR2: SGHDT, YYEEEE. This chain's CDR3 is CASSLLSQETQYF. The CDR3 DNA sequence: TGTGCCAGCAGCTTGCTCTCACAAGAGACCCAGTACTTC.

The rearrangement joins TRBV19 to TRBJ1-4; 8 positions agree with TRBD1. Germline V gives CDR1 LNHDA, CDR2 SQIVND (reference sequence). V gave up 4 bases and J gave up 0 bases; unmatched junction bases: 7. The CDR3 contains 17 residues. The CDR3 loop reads CASSTPGQAATNEKLFF. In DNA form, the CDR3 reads TGTGCCAGTAGTACCCCGGGACAGGCCGCAACTAATGAAAAACTGTTTTTT. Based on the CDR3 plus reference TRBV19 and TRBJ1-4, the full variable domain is DGGITQSPKYLFRKEGQNVTLSCEQNLNHDAMYWYRQDPGQGLRLIYYSQIVNDFQKGDIAEGYSVSREKKESFPLTVTSAQKNPTAFYLCASSTPGQAATNEKLFFGSGTQLSVL.